The TCR beta chain under discussion was sequenced for a study of blood T cell repertoires in COVID-19. CDR3 size: 15 residues. From germline, CDR1 is MGHDK and CDR2 SYGVNS. Trimming pared 5 bases from V and 0 bases from J, leaving 8 bases between. Profiled with immunoSEQ multiplex PCR; TCRdb holds only in-frame clones, not every one. Among about 190,000 clones listed, around 85% were seen once. The origin of this receptor is a woman in her twenties or thirties who had recovered from COVID-19. The chain combines TRBV25-1 with TRBJ1-6; D may be TRBD1 (6 bases). The specimen sequenced was PBMCs or T cells enriched from blood (not recorded which). The CDR3 loop is CASSQGSSYNSPLHF. Here the CDR3 DNA reads TGTGCCAGCAGTCAGGGGAGCTCCTATAATTCACCCCTCCACTTT.